This T cell receptor (beta chain) was sequenced in a study of T cell changes during pregnancy in multiple sclerosis. Assay: immunoSEQ multiplex PCR; the TCRdb copy retains only in-frame clones and omits some. Of 65,000 to 75,000 clones listed, about nine tenths were seen once; the top ten hold over 3.5%. The germline V gene has CDR1 SGHTS and CDR2 YDEGEE. The CDR3 covers 15 residues. V dropped 4 bases and J dropped 5 bases, with 18 bases sitting between them. This chain links TRBV5-8 with TRBJ2-5, with D possibly TRBD2 on 5 matching bases. This receptor was obtained from a female donor in good health, enrolled as a control in a pregnancy study. Sequencing was performed on peripheral blood, taken after pregnancy. Here the CDR3 DNA reads TGTGCCAGCAGCCCCACCTTCGGGGTAGGGGAGACCCAGTACTTC. This translates into CASSPTFGVGETQYF.